The rows below give T cell receptor beta chains drawn from one sample of a study of CD8+CD57+ T cells in acquired aplastic anemia. TCRdb passed the reads through MiXCR, listing each CDR3 protein once. The data show approximately 170,000 distinct CDR3 sequences, more than 45% seen once. Material for sequencing was sorted CD4+, CD8+, or CD8+CD57+ T cells (not recorded which) from PBMCs. The source is a human donor with aplastic anemia. CDR3s include the opening cysteine and the closing phenylalanine or tryptophan. D genes are given only for firm matches. Size is omitted from some rows. Given values are once, few, many or a class for expanded clones.

len	v_gene	j_gene	d_gene	abundance	CDR3nt	CDR3aa
14	TRBV7-2	TRBJ1-5	NA	many	TGTGCCAGCAGCTCTACAGGGAACAGTCAGCCCCAGCATTTT	CASSSTGNSQPQHF
14	TRBV19	TRBJ1-2	TRBD1	once	TGTGCCAGTAGTGAACTACAGGGGGCGAATGGCTACACCTTC	CASSELQGANGYTF
14	TRBV29-1	TRBJ1-1	NA	NA	TGCAGCGTTGATGTACAGGGACTGAACACTGAAGCTTTCTTT	CSVDVQGLNTEAFF
14	TRBV3-1	TRBJ2-2	TRBD1	many	TGTGCCAGCAGCCCGGACAGGTCCACCGGGGAGCTGTTTTTT	CASSPDRSTGELFF
13	TRBV7-2	TRBJ2-1	TRBD2	few	TGTGCCAGCAGTCCAACTAGCGGGGGGGCCTCTTTCTTC	CASSPTSGGASFF
17	TRBV24-1	TRBJ2-1	TRBD1	many	TGTGCCACCAGTGACTGGACAGGGACGAGCTCCTACAATGAGCAGTTCTTC	CATSDWTGTSSYNEQFF
14	TRBV6-1	TRBJ1-5	TRBD1	many	TGTGCCATCGAGGACAGGGGGCTTGGGAAGCCCCAGCATTTT	CAIEDRGLGKPQHF
15	TRBV11-3	TRBJ1-1	NA	few	TGTGCCAGCAGCTTAGATCTCGGGGGAGGTACTGAAGCTTTCTTT	CASSLDLGGGTEAFF
14	TRBV10-3	TRBJ2-7	TRBD1	NA	TGTGCCATCAGTGAGGGACAGGGGGCCTACGAGCAGTACTTC	CAISEGQGAYEQYF
16	TRBV11-2	TRBJ1-6	NA	NA	TGTGCCAGCAGCTCGGACGGGGGAGGGCTTCGATCACCCCTCCACTTT	CASSSDGGGLRSPLHF
14	TRBV10-3	TRBJ2-2	NA	large	TGTGCCATCGCGGCCCAGAGGAACACCGGGGAGCTGTTTTTT	CAIAAQRNTGELFF
14	TRBV6-1	TRBJ1-4	TRBD1	many	TGTGCCAGTAGACCAGGGGGCTGGGATGAAAAACTGTTTTTT	CASRPGGWDEKLFF
16	TRBV6-1	TRBJ2-7	NA	many	TGTGCCAGCAGTCCAGCCCCCCCCCTGGTCCTACGAGGGCAGTACTTC	CASSPAPPLVLRGQYF
14	TRBV4-3	TRBJ2-7	NA	many	TGCGCCAGCAGCCAAGGTACAGGGAACTACGAGCAGTACTTC	CASSQGTGNYEQYF
16	TRBV11-1	TRBJ1-6	NA	NA	TGTGCCAGCAGCCCCGGGACGGGGCAATATAATTCACCCCTCCACTTT	CASSPGTGQYNSPLHF
14	TRBV19	TRBJ1-1	TRBD1	NA	TGTGCCAGTAGCCGACAGGGGGCATTGACTGAAGCTTTCTTT	CASSRQGALTEAFF
14	TRBV20-1	TRBJ2-3	NA	many	TGCAGTGCTAGAGCTACCGGCGGCACAGATACGCAGTATTTT	CSARATGGTDTQYF
15	TRBV7-9	TRBJ2-3	TRBD1	many	TGTGCCAGCAGCATCGGACAGGGGAACACAGATACGCAGTATTTT	CASSIGQGNTDTQYF
13	TRBV7-2	TRBJ1-2	NA	NA	TGTGCCAGCAGCTTAGCCGAAAACTATGGCTACACCTTC	CASSLAENYGYTF
14	TRBV27	TRBJ2-4	NA	few	TGTGCCAGCAGTTTAGGGGGCCCCGTGGACATTCAGTACTTC	CASSLGGPVDIQYF
15	TRBV19	TRBJ1-3	NA	many	TGTGCCAGTAGTACTCGACAGAGCTCTGGAAACACCATATATTTT	CASSTRQSSGNTIYF
14	TRBV19	TRBJ2-3	NA	NA	TGTGCCAGTAGTATTAGCCTAGCCGGAGATACGCAGTATTTT	CASSISLAGDTQYF
13	TRBV7-3	TRBJ1-2	NA	many	TGTGCCAGCAGCTCGAGCAGGGAGGGAGGCTACACCTTC	CASSSSREGGYTF
15	TRBV4-3	TRBJ2-2	TRBD1	NA	TGCGCCAGCAGCCAGTTCACAGGGGCCACCGGGGAGCTGTTTTTT	CASSQFTGATGELFF
14	TRBV24-1	TRBJ2-7	NA	NA	TGTGCCACCAGTAATCCGGGGAGAGGTTACGAGCAGTACTTC	CATSNPGRGYEQYF
15	TRBV4-2	TRBJ2-1	TRBD2	NA	TGTGCCAGCAGCGGAATAGCGGGGGGGGACAATGAGCAGTTCTTC	CASSGIAGGDNEQFF
18	TRBV7-2	TRBJ2-5	NA	many	TGTGCCAGCAGCTTGACCGGGACAAGGAGAGCGCAAGATGTGACCCAGTACTTC	CASSLTGTRRAQDVTQYF
13	TRBV14	TRBJ2-4	NA	NA	TGTGCCAGCAGCCAAGAAGAATGGAACATTCAGTACTTC	CASSQEEWNIQYF
11	TRBV25-1	TRBJ2-3	NA	many	TGTGCCAGCAGTGTTGAGGTAACGCAGTATTTT	CASSVEVTQYF
14	TRBV25-1	TRBJ1-2	NA	NA	TGTGCCAGCAGTGAAAAAGGGACTAACTATGGCTACACCTTC	CASSEKGTNYGYTF
21	TRBV19	TRBJ1-5	NA	many	TGTGCCAGTAGTATAGGGAGGGTACCCTTCTCTATCGGGGATCGGGATCAGCCCCAGCATTTT	CASSIGRVPFSIGDRDQPQHF